This T cell receptor (beta chain) was profiled in a study of graft-versus-host responses after intestinal transplantation. Study-wide context: Recipients across the board were started on anti-thymocyte globulin induction, then kept on tacrolimus and steroids for around three years. The study's findings and limits: When patients had graft-donor T cell macrochimerism, their allografts held high graft-versus-host to host-versus-graft clonal ratios. Recipient marrow held GvH clones, some first seen in ileum or blood.

In germline, CDR1 is MNHNS, CDR2 SASEGT. The CDR3 runs to 15 residues. Using immunoSEQ multiplex PCR, the repertoire was profiled, and TCRdb retains in-frame clones only, with some absent. The table has 35,000 to 50,000 clones, over 85% seen once. Details on this clone: The antigen is undetermined. The junction departs from germline at one end; a sequencing error may be responsible.

The receptor's source is a human patient who received an intestinal transplant, so some T cells may come from the graft donor. The source was PBMCs, collected around 48 weeks after intestinal transplant. The genes are TRBV6-1 and TRBJ1-5; D remains ambiguous. The CDR3 DNA follows: TGTGCCATCAGTGAGTCGCCCGCGGAGGATCAGCCCCAGCATTTT. Translation: CAISESPAEDQPQHF.